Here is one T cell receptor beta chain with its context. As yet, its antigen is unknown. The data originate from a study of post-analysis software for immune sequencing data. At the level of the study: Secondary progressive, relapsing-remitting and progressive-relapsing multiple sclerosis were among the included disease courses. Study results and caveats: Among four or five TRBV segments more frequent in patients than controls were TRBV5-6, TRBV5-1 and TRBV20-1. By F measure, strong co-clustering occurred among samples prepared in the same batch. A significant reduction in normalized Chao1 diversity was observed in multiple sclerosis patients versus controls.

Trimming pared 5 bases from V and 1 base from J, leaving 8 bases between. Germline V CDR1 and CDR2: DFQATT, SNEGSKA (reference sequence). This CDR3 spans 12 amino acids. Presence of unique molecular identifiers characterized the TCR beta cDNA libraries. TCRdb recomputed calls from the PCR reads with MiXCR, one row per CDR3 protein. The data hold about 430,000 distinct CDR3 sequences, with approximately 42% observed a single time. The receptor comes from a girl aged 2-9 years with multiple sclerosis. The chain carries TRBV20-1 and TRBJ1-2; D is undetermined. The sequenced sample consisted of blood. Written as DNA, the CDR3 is TGCAGTGCTGCTAAAAATAACTATGGCTACACCTTC. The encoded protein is CSAAKNNYGYTF.